The 9 T cell receptor beta chains presented below share a single source sample, sequenced in a study of blood T cell repertoires in COVID-19 (dated by TCRdb to the early 2020s). The library relied on the immunoSEQ multiplex PCR assay. Not all clones reach the TCRdb copy of this immuneACCESS table, which keeps in-frame sequences only. Checked studies attribute under half of the gap to unresolved V genes and leave the rest unexplained. The table for this sample lists 77,000 or so clones; around 67% of them were counted only once. The ten largest account for approximately 2.4% of the sample. The sequencing sample was made of peripheral blood. The receptors here all came from a human donor with acute or convalescent COVID-19. The donor label of this sample is uncertain.

The chain recombines TRBV24-1 with TRBJ2-3, with D possibly matching TRBD2 (6 bases). This CDR3 comprises 14 residues. V was shortened by 3 bases and J by 4 bases, with 10 bases between the two germline ends. Germline V gives CDR1 KGHDR, CDR2 SFDVKD. The CDR3 loop is CATSDPGGADTQYF. CDR3 bases: TGTGCCACCAGTGATCCCGGAGGGGCAGATACGCAGTATTTT.

V usage is TRBV7-9 and J usage is TRBJ2-5; no firm D call. Trimming left V 5 bases short and J 5 bases short, with 12 bases between. Germline V lookup: CDR1 SEHNR, CDR2 FQNEAQ (reference sequence). The CDR3 is 13 amino acids. CDR3 residues: CASSLLPGETQYF. The DNA of the CDR3 is TGTGCCAGCAGCCTCCTACCCGGGGAGACCCAGTACTTC.

The V call is TRBV5-1, the J call TRBJ2-5, with 8 bases fitting TRBD1. Germline CDR1 SGHRS, CDR2 YFSETQ. V was clipped by 0 bases and J by 4 bases; unmatched bases: 2. The CDR3 contains 14 residues. The chain's CDR3 is CASSLGDRGETQYF. The CDR3 nucleotides read TGCGCCAGCAGCTTGGGTGACAGGGGAGAGACCCAGTACTTC.

This clone turned up a few times. This sequence joins TRBV4-1 and TRBJ1-5; D gene unclear. From germline, CDR1 is MGHRA and CDR2 YSYEKL. V gave up 1 base and J gave up 5 bases, with 3 bases separating them. The CDR3 sequence is 12 residues long. CDR3 sequence: CASSQADQPQHF. The CDR3 DNA is TGCGCCAGCAGCCAAGCGGATCAGCCCCAGCATTTT.

The V and J genes are TRBV18 and TRBJ2-5, with D possibly TRBD2 on 6 matching bases. V lost 0 bases and J 3 bases, leaving 17 bases between the germline ends. The CDR3 has 17 residues. CDR1 and CDR2 (germline): KGHSH, LQKENI. CDR3 protein: CASSPPRSSGLEETQYF. The CDR3 nucleotides read TGTGCCAGCTCACCACCCCGGTCCAGCGGGTTGGAAGAGACCCAGTACTTC.

The V call is TRBV5-1, the J call TRBJ2-7, with 12 positions matching TRBD1. The J segment lost 3 bases and the V segment lost 3 bases, leaving 7 bases of the junction unmatched. This CDR3 has 16 amino acids. Germline CDR1 and CDR2: SGHRS and YFSETQ. The CDR3 is CASSSGQGAVRYEQYF. CDR3 bases: TGCGCCAGCAGCTCGGGACAGGGGGCGGTTCGCTACGAGCAGTACTTC.

The chain employs TRBV29-1 and TRBJ1-2; 10 nucleotides line up with TRBD1. CDR1 and CDR2 from the germline V gene are SQVTM and ANQGSEA. V was pared by 3 bases and J by 8 bases, with 9 bases of the junction left unmatched. CDR3 length: 14 residues. The CDR3 DNA reads TGCAGCGTTGATCCTACCGGGACAGGGGAGGGCTACACCTTC. This codes for CSVDPTGTGEGYTF.

The chain carries TRBV24-1 and TRBJ2-1, with 7 bases fitting TRBD1. CDR1 is KGHDR and CDR2 is SFDVKD in the germline V gene. The V and J ends lost 4 bases and 6 bases, in that order; junction bases with no gene match: 17. CDR3 length equals 18 residues. CDR3 DNA sequence: TGTGCCACCAGTGACTCAATATTCCGACAGGGCGAATTCAATGAGCAGTTCTTC. Amino acids: CATSDSIFRQGEFNEQFF.

The chain uses TRBV9 and TRBJ1-1; a possible D gene is TRBD1 (5 bases). V was pared by 0 bases and J by 8 bases, with 14 bases between. This CDR3 comprises 14 residues. CDR1 is SGDLS and CDR2 is YYNGEE in the germline V gene. The CDR3 DNA reads TGTGCCAGCAGCGTAGCTTCAGGGTCTGCGGAAGCTTTCTTT. This gives the protein CASSVASGSAEAFF.